This paragraph covers one T cell receptor (beta chain) sequence. The CDR3 contains 16 residues. CDR1 MNHEY and CDR2 SMNVEV come from the germline V gene (reference sequence). V dropped 6 bases and J dropped 3; count of bases not matched to a gene: 5. The data are from a study of OX40 agonist ivuxolimab in advanced cancers. Measured with immunoSEQ multiplex PCR; TCRdb has only the in-frame clones, and not every one. The sample records 75,000 to 90,000 clones, roughly 92% being singletons. The receptor's source is an adult with an advanced solid tumor such as melanoma, head and neck, liver or kidney cancer. The chain couples TRBV27 to TRBJ2-3; 14 bases match TRBD2. This specimen consisted of CD4+ or CD8+ T cells sorted from blood, obtained in a trial of the OX40 agonist ivuxolimab. CDR3 in amino acids: CASRGLAGVSTDTQYF. CDR3 coding DNA: TGTGCCAGCAGGGGACTAGCGGGGGTCAGTACAGATACGCAGTATTTT.